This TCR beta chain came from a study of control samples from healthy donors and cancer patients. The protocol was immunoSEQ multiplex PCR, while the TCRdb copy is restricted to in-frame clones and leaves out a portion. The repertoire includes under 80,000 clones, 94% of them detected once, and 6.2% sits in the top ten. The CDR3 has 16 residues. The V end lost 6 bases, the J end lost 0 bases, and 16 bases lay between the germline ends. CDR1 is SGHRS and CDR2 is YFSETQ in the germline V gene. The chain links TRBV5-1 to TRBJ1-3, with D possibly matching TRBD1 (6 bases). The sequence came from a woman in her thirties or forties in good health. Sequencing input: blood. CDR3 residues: CASTPGRGGSGNTIYF. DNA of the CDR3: TGCGCCAGCACCCCGGGGAGAGGGGGCTCTGGAAACACCATATATTTT.